The 29 T cell receptor beta chains below all came from one sample that was sequenced in a study of shared clonotypes between healthy human individuals. The assay was immunoSEQ multiplex PCR, and TCRdb's table has in-frame clones only and misses some. The repertoire consists of more than 400,000 clones, with around 95% occurring once and the leading ten covering 0.064%. Sequencing used naive CD4+ T cells sorted from blood. Documented subset: CD45RA+ positively selected. The receptors shown here come from a woman aged 25 to 39 in good health.

This rearrangement joins TRBV28 to TRBJ2-2; a possible D gene is TRBD2 (6 bases). The V gene's germline CDR1 is MDHEN and CDR2 SYDVKM. V was clipped by 7 bases and J by 6 bases, with 18 bases between them. The CDR3 has 15 amino acids. CDR3 protein: CASTRTGDSSGELFF. DNA for the CDR3: TGTGCCAGCACCAGGACGGGGGATTCGTCCGGGGAGCTGTTTTTT.

The chain recombines TRBV2 with TRBJ2-2; D is unclear. Deletions cut 6 bases from V and 7 bases from J, with 15 bases between. The CDR3 totals 14 residues. Per germline, CDR1 SNHLY and CDR2 FYNNEI. Written as DNA, the CDR3 is TGTGCCAGCAGAGAACAAAGGGCGCGCGGGGAGCTGTTTTTT. It specifies CASREQRARGELFF.

The rearrangement uses TRBV5-1 and TRBJ2-3; D unclear. The germline V and J ends were trimmed by 0 bases and 1 base, with 9 bases remaining between them. CDR1 SGHRS and CDR2 YFSETQ come from the germline V gene. The CDR3 consists of 15 residues. CDR3 coding DNA: TGCGCCAGCAGCTTGGGGCCCGAGGGCACAGATACGCAGTATTTT. This encodes CASSLGPEGTDTQYF.

The rearrangement links TRBV9 to TRBJ2-7; 8 bases map to TRBD2. Germline V CDR1 and CDR2: SGDLS, YYNGEE. CDR3 length: 16 residues. V shed 4 bases, J shed 5 bases, and the junction held 14 bases outside the gene matches. DNA of the CDR3: TGTGCCAGCAGCCAGCTGGCAGCGGGAGTTCTACACGAGCAGTACTTC. Amino acid sequence: CASSQLAAGVLHEQYF.

This chain uses TRBV9 with TRBJ2-1; TRBD2 matches at 9 bases. The germline V gene encodes CDR1 SGDLS and CDR2 YYNGEE. The CDR3 extends over 16 amino acids. Losses at the gene ends were 0 bases for V and 3 bases for J; bases not matched to a gene: 4. The CDR3 bases are TGTGCCAGCAGCGTAGGAGCGACTAGCGGCTACAATGAGCAGTTCTTC. Residues: CASSVGATSGYNEQFF. Together with reference TRBV9 and TRBJ2-1, the CDR3 gives the full variable domain: DSGVTQTPKHLITATGQRVTLRCSPRSGDLSVYWYQQSLDQGLQFLIQYYNGEERAKGNILERFSAQQFPDLHSELNLSSLELGDSALYFCASSVGATSGYNEQFFGPGTRLTVL.

J is TRBJ2-7 and V is TRBV5-6; tentatively, D is TRBD1 (6 bases). V was clipped by 4 bases and J by 3 bases, with 11 bases between them. CDR3 length equals 13 residues. Germline loops: CDR1 SGHDT, CDR2 YYEEEE. CDR3 in amino acids: CASSHKDSYEQYF. The CDR3 DNA sequence: TGTGCCAGCAGCCATAAGGACAGCTACGAGCAGTACTTC.

The rearrangement joins TRBV28 to TRBJ1-1, with D possibly TRBD1 on 5 matching bases. Germline values: CDR1 MDHEN, CDR2 SYDVKM. This CDR3 comprises 16 residues. V dropped 2 bases and J dropped 1 base, with 14 bases sitting between them. CDR3 coding DNA: TGTGCCAGCAGTTTAAGCCGGACACGGACGAACACTGAAGCTTTCTTT. It encodes CASSLSRTRTNTEAFF.

The gene calls are TRBV14 and TRBJ2-7, with a tentative D call TRBD2 (6 bases). V lost 5 bases and J 11 bases, leaving 19 bases between the germline ends. Germline assignment: CDR1 SGHDN and CDR2 FVKESK. The CDR3 spans 13 residues. CDR3 sequence reads: CASSSLKDGEEYF. The CDR3 nucleotides are TGTGCCAGCAGCTCTCTTAAGGACGGGGAGGAGTACTTC.

The genes are TRBV6-5 and TRBJ2-7; 8 nucleotides line up with TRBD1. CDR3 size: 15 residues. Looked up from germline, CDR1 is MNHEY and CDR2 is SVGAGI. V dropped 0 bases and J dropped 6; count of bases not matched to a gene: 7. The CDR3 spells CASSYSGAGGGEQYF. In DNA, the CDR3 is TGTGCCAGCAGTTACTCGGGGGCAGGGGGCGGCGAGCAGTACTTC.

The chain employs TRBV5-8 and TRBJ2-3; D unresolved. This CDR3 has 11 amino acids. Germline V gene sequence: CDR1 SGHTS, CDR2 YDEGEE. V gave up 7 bases and J gave up 5 bases, with 8 bases separating them. The CDR3 here is CASEYRDTQYF. The CDR3, as DNA: TGTGCCAGCGAGTACCGAGATACGCAGTATTTT.

The chain combines TRBV7-9 with TRBJ2-3; D gene uncertain. Deletions cut 1 base from V and 0 bases from J, with 11 bases between. Germline CDR1 SEHNR, CDR2 FQNEAQ (reference sequence). The CDR3 spans 16 residues. As DNA, the CDR3 is TGTGCCAGCAGCTTAGGAGTCACAGCTAGCACAGATACGCAGTATTTT. It translates to CASSLGVTASTDTQYF. The entire variable domain, with the rest obtained from reference TRBV7-9 and TRBJ2-3, is as follows: DTGVSQNPRHKITKRGQNVTFRCDPISEHNRLYWYRQTLGQGPEFLTYFQNEAQLEKSRLLSDRFSAERPKGSFSTLEIQRTEQGDSAMYLCASSLGVTASTDTQYFGPGTRLTVL.

The chain links TRBV19 to TRBJ1-3; maybe TRBD1 (6 bases). Germline CDR1 LNHDA, CDR2 SQIVND (reference sequence). Trimming took 7 bases from V and 0 from J, leaving 13 bases between them. The CDR3 is made up of 15 amino acids. CDR3 protein: CASTLGHLSGNTIYF. CDR3 DNA sequence: TGTGCCAGTACTCTGGGACATCTCTCTGGAAACACCATATATTTT.

The chain carries TRBV5-1 and TRBJ2-3; no clear D gene. This CDR3 region has 13 residues. Trimming removed 2 bases from V and 4 bases from J, with 8 bases in between. Germline V gene sequence: CDR1 SGHRS, CDR2 YFSETQ. The CDR3 DNA reads as TGCGCCAGCAGCTTAAGTACCCCAGATACGCAGTATTTT. Translation gives CASSLSTPDTQYF.

The count of this clone is one. V gene TRBV19 combines with J gene TRBJ2-1, with D perhaps being TRBD1 or TRBD2 (5 bases each). CDR1 is LNHDA, CDR2 SQIVND, per germline (reference sequence). The CDR3 length is 18 residues. Trimming stripped 3 bases from V and 4 bases from J, with 22 bases between. The CDR3, as DNA: TGTGCCAGTAGTATTCTCGGGACCCTCTTTAACGCTTACAATGAGCAGTTCTTC. Encoded protein: CASSILGTLFNAYNEQFF.

The rearrangement links TRBV9 to TRBJ2-2; unclear D gene. The CDR3 totals 15 residues. V lost 4 bases and J lost 8, with 18 bases in between. Per the germline V gene, CDR1 is SGDLS and CDR2 is YYNGEE. CDR3 protein: CASSPSAAALGELFF. The CDR3, as DNA: TGTGCCAGCAGCCCCTCGGCCGCGGCCCTGGGGGAGCTGTTTTTT.

This clone has a single count. V is TRBV25-1 and J is TRBJ2-7, with TRBD2 matching 8 bases. J gave up 2 bases and V 3 bases, and 6 bases lay outside the gene matches. CDR3 length: 15 residues. Germline lookup yields CDR1 MGHDK and CDR2 SYGVNS. CDR3 in amino acids: CASSDPAGGTYEQYF. The DNA of the CDR3 is TGTGCCAGCAGTGACCCCGCGGGAGGAACCTACGAGCAGTACTTC.

The V gene is TRBV19, the J gene TRBJ1-5; possible D gene TRBD1, 5 bases. Germline assignment: CDR1 LNHDA and CDR2 SQIVND (reference sequence). V was shortened by 4 bases and J by 5 bases, with 9 bases between the two germline ends. This CDR3 is 13 amino acids long. In DNA, the CDR3 is TGTGCCAGTAGTACGGACACGCATCAGCCCCAGCATTTT. It is translated as CASSTDTHQPQHF.

The CDR3 here is CASRPTSGRTYEQYF. CDR3 DNA: TGTGCCAGCAGGCCTACTAGCGGGCGGACCTACGAGCAGTACTTC. The chain joins TRBV7-9 to TRBJ2-5; 9 nucleotides agree with TRBD2. The J call may be incorrect, as the DNA end agrees better with TRBJ2-7. Germline V gene data show CDR1 as SEHNR and CDR2 as FQNEAQ (reference sequence). The length of the CDR3 is 15 residues.

The CDR3 region is CASSIRGQGGQPQHF. DNA of the CDR3: TGTGCCAGTAGTATCCGCGGACAGGGCGGACAGCCCCAGCATTTT. The chain is built from TRBV19 and TRBJ1-5; 8 bases align to TRBD1. Germline-derived CDR1 and CDR2 are LNHDA and SQIVND (reference sequence). The CDR3 has 15 amino acids. The J segment lost 7 bases and the V segment lost 3 bases, leaving 8 bases of the junction unmatched.

The rearrangement uses TRBV19 and TRBJ2-3, with 9 bases matching TRBD1. Germline CDR1 is LNHDA and CDR2 is SQIVND (reference sequence). V lost 5 bases and J lost 2; bases outside the gene matches: 11. The CDR3 sequence is 17 residues long. The CDR3 reads CASSVQGASLLTDTQYF. CDR3 nucleotides: TGTGCCAGTAGTGTACAGGGGGCCTCACTACTCACAGATACGCAGTATTTT.

V is TRBV19 and J is TRBJ1-5; D unclear. This CDR3 has 14 amino acids. Per the germline V gene, CDR1 is LNHDA and CDR2 is SQIVND (reference sequence). V dropped 7 bases and J dropped 4 bases, with 14 bases sitting between them. Here the CDR3 DNA reads TGTGCCAGTACCTTCGGGAGGGCGAATCAGCCCCAGCATTTT. This gives the protein CASTFGRANQPQHF.

V is TRBV27 and J is TRBJ1-5, with 8 bases matching TRBD1. Germline CDR1 and CDR2: MNHEY and SMNVEV (reference sequence). CDR3 size: 16 residues. The ends lost 4 bases at V and 7 bases at J; junction bases unmatched: 12. CDR3 nucleotides: TGTGCCAGCAGTTCCACACAGGGGGAGGGTTGGCAGCCCCAGCATTTT. Encoded protein: CASSSTQGEGWQPQHF.

The CDR3: CASDPGQGRQPQHF. DNA for the CDR3: TGTGCCAGCGACCCGGGTCAGGGAAGGCAGCCCCAGCATTTT. The chain uses TRBV6-1 and TRBJ1-5; possibly TRBD1 for D (5 bases). CDR1 is MNHNS, CDR2 SASEGT, per germline. V was trimmed by 8 bases and J by 7 bases, leaving 18 bases between them. CDR3 size: 14 residues.

This rearrangement joins TRBV7-9 to TRBJ1-3; D gene uncertain. The CDR3 runs 13 residues. Trimming left V 4 bases short and J 4 bases short, with 8 bases between. Germline loops: CDR1 SEHNR, CDR2 FQNEAQ (reference sequence). The CDR3 DNA is TGTGCCAGCAGCTCCCCCGGAGGAAACACCATATATTTT. It yields the protein CASSSPGGNTIYF.

The V and J genes are TRBV7-2 and TRBJ2-3; possibly TRBD2 for D (6 bases). From germline, CDR1 is SGHTA and CDR2 FQGNSA. Trimming removed 0 bases from V and 5 bases from J, with 6 bases in between. The length of the CDR3 is 13 residues. CDR3 in amino acids: CASSLAGLDTQYF. As DNA, the CDR3 is TGTGCCAGCAGCTTAGCGGGACTAGATACGCAGTATTTT.

This clone was observed a single time. This chain links TRBV15 with TRBJ2-7; tentative D call: TRBD1 (6 bases). The germline gives CDR1 LNHNV, CDR2 YYDKDF (reference sequence). CDR3 size: 13 residues. V dropped 6 bases and J dropped 0 bases, with 9 bases sitting between them. The CDR3, as DNA: TGTGCCACCAGTAGGACAGCCTCCTACGAGCAGTACTTC. It is translated as CATSRTASYEQYF.

The gene calls are TRBV6-5 and TRBJ1-1, with D unresolved. CDR3 length: 10 residues. Deletions cut 5 bases from V and 10 bases from J, with 8 bases between. From germline, CDR1 is MNHEY and CDR2 SVGAGI. DNA of the CDR3: TGTGCCAGCAGTGAAGGAGTAGCTTTCTTT. This encodes CASSEGVAFF.

CDR3 sequence reads: CASSLDRNRVAYEQYF. The CDR3 coding sequence is TGTGCCAGCAGCTTAGATCGCAACAGGGTAGCCTACGAGCAGTACTTC. This chain connects TRBV11-2 to TRBJ2-7; the D gene is possibly TRBD1 (6 bases). The germline V gene encodes CDR1 SGHAT and CDR2 FQNNGV. The CDR3 consists of 16 residues. With 0 bases removed from V and 2 bases from J, the gap between germline ends came to 14 bases. Combining the CDR3 with reference TRBV11-2 and TRBJ2-7 gives the whole variable domain EAGVAQSPRYKIIEKRQSVAFWCNPISGHATLYWYQQILGQGPKLLIQFQNNGVVDDSQLPKDRFSAERLKGVDSTLKIQPAKLEDSAVYLCASSLDRNRVAYEQYFGPGTRLTVT.

CDR3 nucleotide sequence: TGTGCCAGCAGCTTCCACAGACCCTACGAGCAGTACTTC. This translates into CASSFHRPYEQYF. V and J are TRBV11-2 and TRBJ2-7; D gene uncertain. Germline V gives CDR1 SGHAT, CDR2 FQNNGV. This CDR3 has 13 amino acids. The ends were cut back, 3 bases at V and 2 bases at J, with 8 bases in the middle.